This note documents a single TCR beta chain sequence. Libraries were prepared by immunoSEQ multiplex PCR; TCRdb keeps only in-frame clonotypes and omits some of them. This sample yields some 170,000 clones, of which around 87% are seen a single time; approximately 4.3% belongs to the top ten. This sample was included in a study of T cell responses to AZD1222 COVID-19 vaccine. This CDR3 has 13 residues. Trimming stripped 4 bases from V and 6 bases from J, with 15 bases between. In germline, CDR1 is GTSNPN, CDR2 SVGIG (reference sequence). This specimen was peripheral blood, taken 28 days after the second AZD1222 dose. The source of this sequence is an adult who received the AZD1222 COVID-19 vaccine. V gene TRBV30 combines with J gene TRBJ1-2; D is unclear. CDR3 sequence: CAWTPPWRDGYTF. The CDR3 DNA is TGTGCCTGGACCCCTCCCTGGCGCGATGGCTACACCTTC. Full variable domain (remainder filled in from reference TRBV30 and TRBJ1-2): SQTIHQWPATLVQPVGSPLSLECTVEGTSNPNLYWYRQAAGRGLQLLFYSVGIGQISSEVPQNLSASRPQDRQFILSSKKLLLSDSGFYLCAWTPPWRDGYTFGSGTRLTVV.